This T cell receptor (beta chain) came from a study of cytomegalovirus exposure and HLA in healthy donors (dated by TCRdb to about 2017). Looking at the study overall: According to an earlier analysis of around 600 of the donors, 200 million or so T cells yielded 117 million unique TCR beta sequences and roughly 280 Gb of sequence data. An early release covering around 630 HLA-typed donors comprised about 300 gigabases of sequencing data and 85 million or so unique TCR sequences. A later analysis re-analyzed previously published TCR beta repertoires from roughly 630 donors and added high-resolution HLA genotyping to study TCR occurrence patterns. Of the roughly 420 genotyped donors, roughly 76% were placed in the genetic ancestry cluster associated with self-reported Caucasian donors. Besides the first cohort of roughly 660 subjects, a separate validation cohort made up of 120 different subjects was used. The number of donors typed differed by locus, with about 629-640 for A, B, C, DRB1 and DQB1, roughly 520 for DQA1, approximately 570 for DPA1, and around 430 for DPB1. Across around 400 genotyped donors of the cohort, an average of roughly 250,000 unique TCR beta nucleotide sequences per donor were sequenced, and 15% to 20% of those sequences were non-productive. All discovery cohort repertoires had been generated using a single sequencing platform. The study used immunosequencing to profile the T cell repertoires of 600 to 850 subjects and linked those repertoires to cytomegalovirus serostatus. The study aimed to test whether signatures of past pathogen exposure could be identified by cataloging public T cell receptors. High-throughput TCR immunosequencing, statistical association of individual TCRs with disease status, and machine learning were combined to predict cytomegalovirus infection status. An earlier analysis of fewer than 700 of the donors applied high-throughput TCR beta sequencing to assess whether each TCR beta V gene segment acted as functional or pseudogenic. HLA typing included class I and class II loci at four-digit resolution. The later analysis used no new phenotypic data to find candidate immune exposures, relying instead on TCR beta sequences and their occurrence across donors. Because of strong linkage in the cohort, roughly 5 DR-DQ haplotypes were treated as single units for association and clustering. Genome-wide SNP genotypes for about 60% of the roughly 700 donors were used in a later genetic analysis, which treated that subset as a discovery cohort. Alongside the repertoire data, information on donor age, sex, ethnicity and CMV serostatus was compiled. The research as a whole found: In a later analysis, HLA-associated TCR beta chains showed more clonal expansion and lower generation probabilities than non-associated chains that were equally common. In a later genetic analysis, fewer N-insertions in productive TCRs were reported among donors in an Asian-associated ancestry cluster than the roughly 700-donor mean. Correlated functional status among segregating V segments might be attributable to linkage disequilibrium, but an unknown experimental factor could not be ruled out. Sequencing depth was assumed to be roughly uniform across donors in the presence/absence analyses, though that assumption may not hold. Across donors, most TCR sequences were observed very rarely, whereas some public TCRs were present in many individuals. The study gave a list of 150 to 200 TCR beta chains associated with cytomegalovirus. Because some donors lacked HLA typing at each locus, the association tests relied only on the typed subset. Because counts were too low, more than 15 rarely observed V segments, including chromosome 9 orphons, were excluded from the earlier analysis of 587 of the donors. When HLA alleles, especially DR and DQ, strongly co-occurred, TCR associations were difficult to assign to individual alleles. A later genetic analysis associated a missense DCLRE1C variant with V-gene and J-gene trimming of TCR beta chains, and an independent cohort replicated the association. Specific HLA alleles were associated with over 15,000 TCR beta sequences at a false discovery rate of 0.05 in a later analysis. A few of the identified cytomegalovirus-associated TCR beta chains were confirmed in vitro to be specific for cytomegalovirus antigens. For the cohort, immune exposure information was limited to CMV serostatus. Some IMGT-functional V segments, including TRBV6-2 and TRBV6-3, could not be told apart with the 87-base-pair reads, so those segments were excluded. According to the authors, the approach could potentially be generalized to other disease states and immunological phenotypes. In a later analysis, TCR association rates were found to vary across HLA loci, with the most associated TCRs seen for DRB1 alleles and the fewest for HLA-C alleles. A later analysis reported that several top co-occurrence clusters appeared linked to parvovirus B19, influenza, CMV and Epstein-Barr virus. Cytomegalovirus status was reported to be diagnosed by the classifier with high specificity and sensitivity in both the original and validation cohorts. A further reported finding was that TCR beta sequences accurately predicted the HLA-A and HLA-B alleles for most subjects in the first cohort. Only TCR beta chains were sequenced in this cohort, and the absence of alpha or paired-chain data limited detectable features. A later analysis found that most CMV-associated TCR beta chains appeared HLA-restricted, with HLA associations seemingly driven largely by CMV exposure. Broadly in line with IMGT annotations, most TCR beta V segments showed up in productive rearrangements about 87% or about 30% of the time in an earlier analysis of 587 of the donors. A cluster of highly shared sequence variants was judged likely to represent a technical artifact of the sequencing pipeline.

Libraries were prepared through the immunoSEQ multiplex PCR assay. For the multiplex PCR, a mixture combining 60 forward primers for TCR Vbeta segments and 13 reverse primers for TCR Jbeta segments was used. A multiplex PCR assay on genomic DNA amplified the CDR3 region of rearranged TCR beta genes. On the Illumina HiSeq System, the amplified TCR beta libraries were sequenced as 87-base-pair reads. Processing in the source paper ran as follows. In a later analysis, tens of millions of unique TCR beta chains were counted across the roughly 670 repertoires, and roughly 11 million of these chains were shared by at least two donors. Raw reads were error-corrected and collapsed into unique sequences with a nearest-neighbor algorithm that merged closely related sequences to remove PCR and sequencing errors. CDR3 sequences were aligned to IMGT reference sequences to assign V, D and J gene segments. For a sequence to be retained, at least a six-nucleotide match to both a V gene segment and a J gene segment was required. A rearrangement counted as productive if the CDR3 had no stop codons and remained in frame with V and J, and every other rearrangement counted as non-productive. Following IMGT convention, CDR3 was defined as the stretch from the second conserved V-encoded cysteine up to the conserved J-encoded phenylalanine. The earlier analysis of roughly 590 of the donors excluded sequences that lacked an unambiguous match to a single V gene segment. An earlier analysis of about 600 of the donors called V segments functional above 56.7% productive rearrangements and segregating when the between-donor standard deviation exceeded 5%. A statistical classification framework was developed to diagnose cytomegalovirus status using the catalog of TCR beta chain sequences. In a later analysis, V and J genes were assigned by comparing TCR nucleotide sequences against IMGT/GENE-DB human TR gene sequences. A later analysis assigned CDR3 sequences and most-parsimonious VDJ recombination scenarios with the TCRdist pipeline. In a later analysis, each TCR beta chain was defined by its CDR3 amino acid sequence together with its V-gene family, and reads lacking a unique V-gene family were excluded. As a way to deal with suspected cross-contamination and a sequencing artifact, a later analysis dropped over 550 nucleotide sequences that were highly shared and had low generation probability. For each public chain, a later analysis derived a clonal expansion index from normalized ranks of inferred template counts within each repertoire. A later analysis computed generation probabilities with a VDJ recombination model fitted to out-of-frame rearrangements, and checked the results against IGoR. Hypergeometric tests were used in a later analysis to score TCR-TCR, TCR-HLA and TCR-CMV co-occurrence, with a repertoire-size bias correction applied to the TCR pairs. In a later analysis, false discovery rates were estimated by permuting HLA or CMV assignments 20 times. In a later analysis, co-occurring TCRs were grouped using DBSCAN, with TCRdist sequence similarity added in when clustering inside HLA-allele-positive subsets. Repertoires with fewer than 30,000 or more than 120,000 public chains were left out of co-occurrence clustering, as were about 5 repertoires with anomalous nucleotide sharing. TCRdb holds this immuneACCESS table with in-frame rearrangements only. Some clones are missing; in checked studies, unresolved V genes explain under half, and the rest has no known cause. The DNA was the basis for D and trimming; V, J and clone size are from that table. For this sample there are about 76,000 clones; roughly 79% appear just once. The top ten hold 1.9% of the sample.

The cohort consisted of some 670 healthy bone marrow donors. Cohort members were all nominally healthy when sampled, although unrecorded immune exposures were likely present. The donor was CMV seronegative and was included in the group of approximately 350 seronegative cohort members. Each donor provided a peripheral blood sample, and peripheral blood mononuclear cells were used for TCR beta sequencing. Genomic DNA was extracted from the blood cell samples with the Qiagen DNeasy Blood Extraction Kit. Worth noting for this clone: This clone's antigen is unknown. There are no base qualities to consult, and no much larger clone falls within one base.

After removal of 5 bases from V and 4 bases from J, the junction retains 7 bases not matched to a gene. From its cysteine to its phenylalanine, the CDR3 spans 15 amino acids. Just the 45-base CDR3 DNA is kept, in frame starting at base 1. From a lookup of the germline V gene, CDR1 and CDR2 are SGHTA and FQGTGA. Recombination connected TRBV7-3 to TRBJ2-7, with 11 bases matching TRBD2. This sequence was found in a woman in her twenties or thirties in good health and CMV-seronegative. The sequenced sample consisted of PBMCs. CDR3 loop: CASSLTSGMPYEQYF. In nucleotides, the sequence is TGTGCCAGCAGCCTGACTAGCGGGATGCCGTACGAGCAGTACTTC.